This is a list of T cell receptor beta chains from one sample in a study of T cells in lung cancer brain metastases. The assay was immunoSEQ multiplex PCR, and TCRdb's table has in-frame clones only and misses some. The table includes around 1,600 clones, about 80% detected once. Sequenced input: tumor tissue from the primary lung tumor. The receptors derive from a man between 65 and 85 years old with non-small cell lung cancer. Each CDR3 is given with its conserved first and last residue. The order of the fields is V gene, J gene, D gene, clone size, CDR3 DNA, CDR3 protein. D genes are given only for firm matches. Not all rows give a size; the values are once, few, many and, for expanded clones, a class.

>TRBV7-2|TRBJ1-2|TRBD1|-
TGTGCCAGCAGTTACACAGGGGACGACGGCTACACCTTC
CASSYTGDDGYTF
>TRBV11-2|TRBJ1-3|-|-
TGTGCCAGCAGCTTAGTCCCAGGGGAGCGTGGAAACACCATATATTTT
CASSLVPGERGNTIYF
>TRBV18|TRBJ2-7|-|-
TGTGCCAGCTCACCACTCCCAGGGGCGGAATACGAGCAGTACTTC
CASSPLPGAEYEQYF
>TRBV11-2|TRBJ2-3|-|-
TGTGCCAGCAGCTTAAACCCCTCACTGGATACGCAGTATTTT
CASSLNPSLDTQYF
>TRBV4-2|TRBJ1-2|TRBD1|-
TGTGCCAGCAGCCAAGGACAGGGGGCTAACTATGGCTACACCTTC
CASSQGQGANYGYTF
>TRBV7-6|TRBJ2-3|-|-
TGTGCCAGCAGCCGGACCGACCTAGCTTTAGATACGCAGTATTTT
CASSRTDLALDTQYF
>TRBV7-2|TRBJ2-5|TRBD2|-
TGTGCCAGCAGCCCCGGCGGGAGGGCGGGAGAGACCCAGTACTTC
CASSPGGRAGETQYF
>TRBV4-1|TRBJ1-2|TRBD1|-
TGCGCCAGCAGCCAAGATTCGGGAGGACAGGTCTATGGCTACACCTTC
CASSQDSGGQVYGYTF
>TRBV27|TRBJ2-3|TRBD1|few
TGTGCCACCCGGACAGGGATAGTTTCAGATACGCAGTATTTT
CATRTGIVSDTQYF
>TRBV19|TRBJ1-1|-|-
TGTGCCAGTTGTAACAGCGCTGAAGCTTTCTTT
CASCNSAEAFF
>TRBV4-2|TRBJ1-1|-|few
TGTGCCAGCAGCCAAGTCATGGGGGACACTGAAGCTTTCTTT
CASSQVMGDTEAFF
>TRBV11-2|TRBJ2-2|-|-
TGTGCCAGCAGCTTAGGGCGGGGCGGGGAGCTGTTTTTT
CASSLGRGGELFF
>TRBV7-2|TRBJ1-2|TRBD1|-
TGTGCCAGCAGCTCCGTTAACCCGGAGGGGGCCGGATACGGCTACACCTTC
CASSSVNPEGAGYGYTF
>TRBV15|TRBJ2-3|-|-
TGTGCCACCAGCAGAGATCGGGGGCCCGCAGATACGCAGTATTTT
CATSRDRGPADTQYF
>TRBV7-3|TRBJ1-1|-|-
TGTGCCAGCAGCTTAGGCGGGAGCACTGAAGCTTTCTTT
CASSLGGSTEAFF
>TRBV5-1|TRBJ2-3|-|-
TGCGCCAGCAGCTTTTCCGGGACCACCACAGATACGCAGTATTTT
CASSFSGTTTDTQYF
>TRBV18|TRBJ1-2|-|-
TGTGCCAGCTCACCACAAGGAGAAACTAACTATGGCTACACCTTC
CASSPQGETNYGYTF
>TRBV18|TRBJ2-1|TRBD2|-
TGTGCCAGCTCACCATCAACCGGGACTAGCTACAATGAGCAGTTCTTC
CASSPSTGTSYNEQFF
>TRBV5-1|TRBJ2-1|-|-
TGCGCCAGCAGCTTGGGGGCGAGCTCCTACAATGAGCAGTTCTTC
CASSLGASSYNEQFF
>TRBV28|TRBJ2-3|TRBD2|-
TGTGCCAGCAGCCCATCCGACGCCGGGGCTAGCGGGAGACACCGGGGAGGTATTTTT
CASSPSDAGASGRHRGGIF
>TRBV2|TRBJ2-2|TRBD2|-
TGTGCCAGCAGGATAGCGGGAGGGTACACCGGGGAGCTGTTTTTT
CASRIAGGYTGELFF
>TRBV7-9|TRBJ2-1|TRBD2|-
TGTGCCAGCAGCTTAGTGTATTGGGGACTAACGGGAGACAATGAGCAGTTCTTC
CASSLVYWGLTGDNEQFF
>TRBV11-2|TRBJ2-1|-|-
TGTGCCAGCAGCTTAGACCTCTGGGGCTACAATGAGCAGTTCTTC
CASSLDLWGYNEQFF
>TRBV2|TRBJ2-2|TRBD1|-
TGTGCCAGCAAACGGGACAGGGGGATCGGGGAGCTGTTTTTT
CASKRDRGIGELFF
>TRBV7-6|TRBJ2-3|-|-
TGTGCCAGCAGTTCAGCGGGCAGTTTTGGGGATACGCAGTATTTT
CASSSAGSFGDTQYF
>TRBV29-1|TRBJ2-7|TRBD2|-
TGCAGCGTTGAAGGGCGGGGGGGCCGGAACGAGCAGTACTTC
CSVEGRGGRNEQYF
>TRBV28|TRBJ2-7|TRBD1|-
TGTGCCAGCAGTTTCGGGGTCCCAGGGGGCGCCGAGCAGTACTTC
CASSFGVPGGAEQYF
>TRBV11-3|TRBJ2-5|TRBD2|few
TGTGCCAGCAGCTTGCGAAAAGCGGGAGTCGAAGAGACCCAGTACTTC
CASSLRKAGVEETQYF
>TRBV5-6|TRBJ1-1|-|-
TGTGCCAGCAGCCCCAACGGGCCTAGGGCGAACACTGAAGCTTTCTTT
CASSPNGPRANTEAFF
>TRBV6-4|TRBJ2-3|TRBD1|-
TGTGCCAGCAGTCTCGGGACAGGGTCATTCGATACGCAGTATTTT
CASSLGTGSFDTQYF
>TRBV6-1|TRBJ2-1|TRBD1|-
TGTGCCAGCAGTGTATGGGGGACAGCCTACAATGAGCAGTTCTTC
CASSVWGTAYNEQFF
>TRBV18|TRBJ1-4|-|-
TGTGCCAGCTCACCCAGTGAGAATGAAAAACTGTTTTTT
CASSPSENEKLFF
>TRBV11-1|TRBJ2-1|-|-
TGTGCCAGCAGTCTTTTCCGGGTCGTCACTTCGAGCTCCTACAATGAGCAGTTCTTC
CASSLFRVVTSSSYNEQFF
>TRBV29-1|TRBJ1-1|TRBD1|-
TGCAGCTCAGTACAGGGGTCGAACACTGAAGCTTTCTTT
CSSVQGSNTEAFF
>TRBV5-1|TRBJ1-1|-|-
TGCGCCAGCAGCTTGGGACCCCTCGGGAACACTGAAGCTTTCTTT
CASSLGPLGNTEAFF
>TRBV4-3|TRBJ2-3|TRBD2|-
TGCGCCAGCAGCCAAGAAAGGGCTAGCGGGAGGGCAGATACGCAGTATTTT
CASSQERASGRADTQYF
>TRBV7-9|TRBJ1-1|-|-
TGTGCCAGCAGCTTAACCGGGACCCGAGGCACTGAAGCTTTCTTT
CASSLTGTRGTEAFF
>TRBV5-4|TRBJ2-5|-|-
TGTGCCAGCAGCCTGACACTCCGGGAGACCCAGTACTTC
CASSLTLRETQYF
>TRBV19|TRBJ2-5|-|-
TGTGCCAGTAGTTCTGGCATACAAGAGACCCAGTACTTC
CASSSGIQETQYF
>TRBV6-6|TRBJ2-2|TRBD2|-
TGTGCCAGCAGTTCCAGGACTAGCGGCTCCACCGGGGAGTTGTTTTTT
CASSSRTSGSTGELFF
>TRBV4-1|TRBJ1-2|TRBD1|-
TGCGCCAGCAGCCAAGACCGAGGATGGGACAGCTATGGCTACATCTTC
CASSQDRGWDSYGYIF
>TRBV6-4|TRBJ1-5|-|-
TGTGCCAGCAGCCGGGACATCCTTAATCAGCCCCAGCATTTT
CASSRDILNQPQHF
>TRBV18|TRBJ2-3|TRBD2|-
TGTGCCAGCTCACCACCGGCTAGCGGTGGGGAGGATACGCAGTATTTT
CASSPPASGGEDTQYF
>TRBV5-1|TRBJ1-3|TRBD1|-
TGCGCCAGCAGCTTTACAGGGGGCGCTGGAAACACCATATATTTT
CASSFTGGAGNTIYF
>TRBV30|TRBJ2-3|TRBD2|few
TGTGCCTCGTCTGGGGGGGTAGGCACAGATACGCAGTATTTT
CASSGGVGTDTQYF
>TRBV14|TRBJ1-1|-|-
TGTGCCAGCAGCCAAATACAGAACACTGAAGCTTTCTTT
CASSQIQNTEAFF